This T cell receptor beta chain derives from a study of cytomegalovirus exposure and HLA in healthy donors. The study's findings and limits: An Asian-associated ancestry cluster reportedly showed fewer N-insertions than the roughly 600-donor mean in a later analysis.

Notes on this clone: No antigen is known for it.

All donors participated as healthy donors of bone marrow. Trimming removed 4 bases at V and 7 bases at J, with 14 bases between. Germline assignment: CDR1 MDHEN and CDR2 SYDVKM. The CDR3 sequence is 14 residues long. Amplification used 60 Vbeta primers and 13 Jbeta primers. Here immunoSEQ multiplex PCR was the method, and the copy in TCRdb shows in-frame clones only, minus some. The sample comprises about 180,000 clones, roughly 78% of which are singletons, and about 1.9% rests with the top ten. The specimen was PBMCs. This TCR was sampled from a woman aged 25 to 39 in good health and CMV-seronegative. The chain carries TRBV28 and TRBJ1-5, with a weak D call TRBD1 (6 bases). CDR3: CASSWGPQGQPQHF. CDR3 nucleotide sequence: TGTGCCAGCAGTTGGGGGCCCCAGGGGCAGCCCCAGCATTTT.